This TCR beta chain was documented in a study of shared clonotypes between healthy human individuals. Deletions cut 7 bases from V and 6 bases from J, with 13 bases between. Germline CDR1 SEHNR, CDR2 FQNEAQ (reference sequence). The CDR3 is made up of 13 amino acids. The protocol was immunoSEQ multiplex PCR, while the TCRdb copy is restricted to in-frame clones and leaves out a portion. The repertoire holds under 2,000,000 clones, with about 95% as singletons. General study points: Sampling covered blood only; tissue repertoires likely differ.

Turning to this clone: Antigen specificity is unknown. Other DNA sequences from this sample encode an identical CDR3 as well.

Naive CD8 cells lacked CD45RO and underwent positive selection for CCR7, leaving out terminally differentiated effector memory CD45RA+ cells. Input material: naive CD8+ T cells sorted from blood. The receptor was derived from a man aged 18 to 29 in good health. The chain has TRBV7-9 and TRBJ2-1; D ambiguous. In DNA, the CDR3 is TGTGCCAGCACCCCATTATCGGGCAATGAGCAGTTCTTC. Translation gives CASTPLSGNEQFF.